This TCR beta chain derives from a study of cytomegalovirus exposure and HLA in healthy donors. V gave up 5 bases and J gave up 4 bases; unmatched junction bases: 6. Germline CDR1 and CDR2: SGHTS and YDEGEE. This CDR3 region has 14 residues. PCR used 60 Vbeta primers and 13 Jbeta primers. Clones were sequenced by immunoSEQ multiplex PCR, and TCRdb holds only the in-frame ones, with some missing. The table shows about 100,000 clones, with approximately 72% occurring only once. Material: PBMCs. The chain recombines TRBV5-8 with TRBJ2-7; TRBD2 matches at 10 bases. This clonotype was obtained from a middle-aged man in good health and CMV-seropositive. CDR3 sequence (DNA): TGTGCCAGCAGTATCCTAGCGGGAGCTTACGAGCAGTACTTC. This gives the protein CASSILAGAYEQYF.